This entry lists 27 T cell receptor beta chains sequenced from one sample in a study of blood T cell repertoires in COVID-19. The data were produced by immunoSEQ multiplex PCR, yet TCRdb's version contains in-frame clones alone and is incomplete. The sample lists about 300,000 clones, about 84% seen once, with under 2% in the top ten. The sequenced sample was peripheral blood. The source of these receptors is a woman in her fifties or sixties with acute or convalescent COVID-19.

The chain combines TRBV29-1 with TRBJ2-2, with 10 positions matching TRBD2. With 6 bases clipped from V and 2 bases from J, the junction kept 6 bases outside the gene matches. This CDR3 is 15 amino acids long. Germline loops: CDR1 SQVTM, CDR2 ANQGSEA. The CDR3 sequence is CSVPRLAGNTGELFF. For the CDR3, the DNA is TGCAGCGTGCCAAGACTAGCGGGTAACACCGGGGAGCTGTTTTTT.

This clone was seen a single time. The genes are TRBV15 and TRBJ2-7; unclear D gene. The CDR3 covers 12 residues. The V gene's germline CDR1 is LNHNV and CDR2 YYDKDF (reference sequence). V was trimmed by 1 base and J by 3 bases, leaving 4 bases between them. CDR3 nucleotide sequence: TGTGCCACCAGCAGAGCCGGCTACGAGCAGTACTTC. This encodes CATSRAGYEQYF.

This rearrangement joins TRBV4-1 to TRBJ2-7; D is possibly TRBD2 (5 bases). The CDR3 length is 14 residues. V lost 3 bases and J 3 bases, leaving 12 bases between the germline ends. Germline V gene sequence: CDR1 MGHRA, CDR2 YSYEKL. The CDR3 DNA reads TGCGCCAGCAGCCATAGAAGGGAGAACTACGAGCAGTACTTC. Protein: CASSHRRENYEQYF.

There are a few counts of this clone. This CDR3 is CARSTLAGRDEQFF. In nucleotides, the CDR3 is TGTGCCAGAAGCACCCTAGCGGGTAGGGATGAGCAGTTCTTC. The rearrangement uses TRBV5-3 and TRBJ2-1; 8 bases align to TRBD2. TRBV5-3 is classed as an ORF, of uncertain function. J was trimmed by 8 bases and V by 4 bases; bases with no gene match: 8. The CDR3 is 14 amino acids.

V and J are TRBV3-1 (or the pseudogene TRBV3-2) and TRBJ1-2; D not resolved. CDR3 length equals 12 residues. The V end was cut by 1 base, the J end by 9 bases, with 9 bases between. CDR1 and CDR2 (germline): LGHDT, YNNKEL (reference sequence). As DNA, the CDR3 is TGTGCCAGCAGCCAAGGTGAGGATCGCTACACCTTC. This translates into CASSQGEDRYTF.

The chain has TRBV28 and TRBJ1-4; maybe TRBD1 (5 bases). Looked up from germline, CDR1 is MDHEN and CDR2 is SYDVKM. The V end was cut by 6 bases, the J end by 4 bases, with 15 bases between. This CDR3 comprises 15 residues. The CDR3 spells CASSPAGTGNEKLFF. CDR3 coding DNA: TGTGCCAGCAGCCCAGCCGGGACTGGTAATGAAAAACTGTTTTTT.

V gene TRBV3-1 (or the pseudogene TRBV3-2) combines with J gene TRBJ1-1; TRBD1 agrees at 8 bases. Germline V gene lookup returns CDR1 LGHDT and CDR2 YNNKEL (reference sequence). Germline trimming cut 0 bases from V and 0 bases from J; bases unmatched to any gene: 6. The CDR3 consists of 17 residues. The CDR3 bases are TGTGCCAGCAGCCAAGATCAACAGGGGGGCATGAACACTGAAGCTTTCTTT. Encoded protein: CASSQDQQGGMNTEAFF.

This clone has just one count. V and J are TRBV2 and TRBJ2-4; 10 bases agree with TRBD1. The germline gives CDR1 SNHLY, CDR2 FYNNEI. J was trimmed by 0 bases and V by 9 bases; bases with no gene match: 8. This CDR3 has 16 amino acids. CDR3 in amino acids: CARGTGAPLAKNIQYF. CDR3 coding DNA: TGTGCCAGGGGGACAGGGGCCCCTCTAGCCAAAAACATTCAGTACTTC. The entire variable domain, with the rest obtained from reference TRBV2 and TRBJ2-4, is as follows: EPEVTQTPSHQVTQMGQEVILRCVPISNHLYFYWYRQILGQKVEFLVSFYNNEISEKSEIFDDQFSVERPDGSNFTLKIRSTKLEDSAMYFCARGTGAPLAKNIQYFGAGTRLSVL.

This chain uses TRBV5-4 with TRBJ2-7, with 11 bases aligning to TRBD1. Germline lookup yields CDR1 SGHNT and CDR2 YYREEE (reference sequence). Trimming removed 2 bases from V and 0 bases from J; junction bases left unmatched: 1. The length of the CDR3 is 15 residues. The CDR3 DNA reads TGTGCCAGCAGCTTTGGGACAGGGGGCTCCTACGAGCAGTACTTC. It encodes CASSFGTGGSYEQYF.

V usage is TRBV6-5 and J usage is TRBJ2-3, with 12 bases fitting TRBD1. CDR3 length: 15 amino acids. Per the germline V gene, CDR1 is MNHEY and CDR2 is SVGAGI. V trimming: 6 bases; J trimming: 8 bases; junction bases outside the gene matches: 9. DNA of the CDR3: TGTGCCAGCAGCTCCTTGGGACAGGGGGCCGGTACGCAGTATTTT. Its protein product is CASSSLGQGAGTQYF.

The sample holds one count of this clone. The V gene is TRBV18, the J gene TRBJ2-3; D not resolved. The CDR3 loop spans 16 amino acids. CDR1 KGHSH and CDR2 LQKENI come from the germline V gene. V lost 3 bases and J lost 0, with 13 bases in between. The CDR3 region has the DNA TGTGCCAGCTCACCTGTTACACGTTCTAGCACAGATACGCAGTATTTT. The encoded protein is CASSPVTRSSTDTQYF.

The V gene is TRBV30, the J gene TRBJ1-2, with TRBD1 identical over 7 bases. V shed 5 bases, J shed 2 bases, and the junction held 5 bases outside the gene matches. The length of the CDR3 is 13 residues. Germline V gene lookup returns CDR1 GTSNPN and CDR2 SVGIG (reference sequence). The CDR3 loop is CAWVGTDNYGYTF. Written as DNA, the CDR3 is TGTGCCTGGGTGGGGACAGACAACTATGGCTACACCTTC.

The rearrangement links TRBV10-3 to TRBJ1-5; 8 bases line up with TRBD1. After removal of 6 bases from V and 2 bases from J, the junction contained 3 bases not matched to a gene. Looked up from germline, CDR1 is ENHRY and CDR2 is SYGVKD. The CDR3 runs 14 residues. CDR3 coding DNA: TGTGCCATCAGGGGGACAGGAGGCAATCAGCCCCAGCATTTT. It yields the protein CAIRGTGGNQPQHF.

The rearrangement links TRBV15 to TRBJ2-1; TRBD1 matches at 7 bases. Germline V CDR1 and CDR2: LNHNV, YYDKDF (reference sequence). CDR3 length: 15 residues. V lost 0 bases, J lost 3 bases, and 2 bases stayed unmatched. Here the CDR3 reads CATSRDSGGYNEQFF. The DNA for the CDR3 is TGTGCCACCAGCAGAGATTCAGGGGGCTACAATGAGCAGTTCTTC. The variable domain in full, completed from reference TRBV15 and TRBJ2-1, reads DAMVIQNPRYQVTQFGKPVTLSCSQTLNHNVMYWYQQKSSQAPKLLFHYYDKDFNNEADTPDNFQSRRPNTSFCFLDIRSPGLGDTAMYLCATSRDSGGYNEQFFGPGTRLTVL.

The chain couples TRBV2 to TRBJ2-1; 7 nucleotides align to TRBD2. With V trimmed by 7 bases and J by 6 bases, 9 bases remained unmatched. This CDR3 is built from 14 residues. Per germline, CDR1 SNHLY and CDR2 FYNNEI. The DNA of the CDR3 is TGTGCCAGCACAAGGGAGGGCGGGGGCAATGAGCAGTTCTTC. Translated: CASTREGGGNEQFF.

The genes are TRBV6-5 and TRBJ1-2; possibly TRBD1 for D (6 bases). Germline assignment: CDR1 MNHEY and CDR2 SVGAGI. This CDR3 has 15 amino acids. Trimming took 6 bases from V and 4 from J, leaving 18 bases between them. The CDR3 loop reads CASRVQRGAGYGYTF. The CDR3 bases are TGTGCCAGCAGGGTACAACGGGGGGCGGGCTATGGCTACACCTTC.

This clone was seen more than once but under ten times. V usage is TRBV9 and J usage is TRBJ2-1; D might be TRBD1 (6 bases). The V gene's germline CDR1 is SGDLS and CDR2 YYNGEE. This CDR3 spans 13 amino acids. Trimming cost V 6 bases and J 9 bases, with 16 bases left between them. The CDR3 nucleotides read TGTGCCAGCACCCCCAGCCAGGGGAGTGAGCAGTTCTTC. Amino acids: CASTPSQGSEQFF.

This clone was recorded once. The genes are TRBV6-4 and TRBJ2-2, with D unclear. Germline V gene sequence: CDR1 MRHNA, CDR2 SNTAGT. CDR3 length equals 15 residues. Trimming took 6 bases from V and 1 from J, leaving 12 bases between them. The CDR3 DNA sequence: TGTGCCAGCAGAAGTTCACACGAGAACACCGGGGAGCTGTTTTTT. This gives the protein CASRSSHENTGELFF.

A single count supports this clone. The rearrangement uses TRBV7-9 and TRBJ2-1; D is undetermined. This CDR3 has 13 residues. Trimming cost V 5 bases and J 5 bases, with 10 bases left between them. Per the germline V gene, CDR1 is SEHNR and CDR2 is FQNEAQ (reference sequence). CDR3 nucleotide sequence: TGTGCCAGCAGCCTAACCTCAAACAATGAGCAGTTCTTC. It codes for CASSLTSNNEQFF.

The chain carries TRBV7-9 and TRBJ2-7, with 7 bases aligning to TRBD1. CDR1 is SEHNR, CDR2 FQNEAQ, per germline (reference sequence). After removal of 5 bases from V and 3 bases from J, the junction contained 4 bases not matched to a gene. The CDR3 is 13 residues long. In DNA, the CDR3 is TGTGCCAGCAGCACTAGGGACAGCTACGAGCAGTACTTC. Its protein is CASSTRDSYEQYF.

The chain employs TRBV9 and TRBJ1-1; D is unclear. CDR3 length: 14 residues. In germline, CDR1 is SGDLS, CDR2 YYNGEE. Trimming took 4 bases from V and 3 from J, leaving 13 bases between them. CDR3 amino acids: CASSPGGVDTEAFF. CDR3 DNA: TGTGCCAGCAGCCCCGGAGGAGTGGACACTGAAGCTTTCTTT.

The CDR3 loop reads CASSSDRTSTDTQYF. DNA of the CDR3: TGTGCCAGCAGTTCAGACAGAACTAGCACAGATACGCAGTATTTT. This sequence joins TRBV6-6 and TRBJ2-3, with D tentatively TRBD1 (5 bases). CDR1 and CDR2 (germline): MNHNY, SVGAGI (reference sequence). Trimming shortened V by 4 bases and J by 0 bases, and 11 bases separated the two germline ends. The CDR3 sequence is 15 residues long.

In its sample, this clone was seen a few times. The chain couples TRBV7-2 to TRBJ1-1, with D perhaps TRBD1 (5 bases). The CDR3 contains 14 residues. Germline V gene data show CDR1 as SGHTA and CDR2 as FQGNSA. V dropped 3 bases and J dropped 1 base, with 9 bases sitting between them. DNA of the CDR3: TGTGCCAGCAGCTTGGACACGACGAACACTGAAGCTTTCTTT. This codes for CASSLDTTNTEAFF.

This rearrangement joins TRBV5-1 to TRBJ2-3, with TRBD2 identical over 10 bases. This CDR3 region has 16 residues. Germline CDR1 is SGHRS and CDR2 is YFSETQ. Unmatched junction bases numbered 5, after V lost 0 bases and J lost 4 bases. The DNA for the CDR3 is TGCGCCAGCAGCTTGGAACTAGCGGGAAGGGCAGATACGCAGTATTTT. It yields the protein CASSLELAGRADTQYF.

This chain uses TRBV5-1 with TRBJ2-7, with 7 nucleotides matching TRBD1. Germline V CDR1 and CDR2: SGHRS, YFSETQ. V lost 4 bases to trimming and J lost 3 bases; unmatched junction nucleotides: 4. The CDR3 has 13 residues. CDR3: CASSHGQDYEQYF. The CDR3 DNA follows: TGCGCCAGCAGCCACGGACAGGACTACGAGCAGTACTTC.

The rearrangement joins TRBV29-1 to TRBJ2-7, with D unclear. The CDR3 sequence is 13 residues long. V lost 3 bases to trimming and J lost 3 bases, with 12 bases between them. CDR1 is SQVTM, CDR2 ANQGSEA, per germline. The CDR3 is CSVEVPTVYEQYF. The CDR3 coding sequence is TGCAGCGTTGAGGTCCCCACAGTCTACGAGCAGTACTTC.

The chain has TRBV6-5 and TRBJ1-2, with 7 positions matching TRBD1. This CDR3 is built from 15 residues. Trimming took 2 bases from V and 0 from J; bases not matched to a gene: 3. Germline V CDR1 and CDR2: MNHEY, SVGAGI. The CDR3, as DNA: TGTGCCAGCAGTTACGGGGACAGACCTAACTATGGCTACACCTTC. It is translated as CASSYGDRPNYGYTF.